Each of the 23 T cell receptor beta chains below was sequenced from the same sample in a study of OX40 agonist ivuxolimab in advanced cancers. Sequencing was performed with immunoSEQ multiplex PCR; in TCRdb, only in-frame clones are kept and a portion is missing. Of fewer than 90,000 clones in the sample, roughly nine tenths were seen once. Sequencing used CD4+ or CD8+ T cells sorted from blood, obtained in a trial of the OX40 agonist ivuxolimab. All receptors derive from an adult with an advanced solid tumor such as melanoma, head and neck, liver or kidney cancer.

This chain's CDR3 is CASSEWTSAFSYEQYF. Here the CDR3 DNA reads TGTGCCAGCAGCGAATGGACTAGCGCATTCTCCTACGAGCAGTACTTC. The chain combines TRBV7-9 with TRBJ2-7; 9 bases map to TRBD2. Germline CDR1 SEHNR, CDR2 FQNEAQ (reference sequence). The CDR3 runs to 16 residues. V shed 5 bases and J 0 bases; nucleotides not matched to a gene: 8.

V is TRBV30 and J is TRBJ1-5; D remains ambiguous. CDR3 length: 12 residues. Germline CDR1 is GTSNPN and CDR2 is SVGIG (reference sequence). The ends were cut back, 5 bases at V and 1 base at J, with 6 bases in the middle. Written as DNA, the CDR3 is TGTGCCTGGGGGGAAAGCAATCAGCCCCAGCATTTT. Translating gives CAWGESNQPQHF.

The chain links TRBV5-4 to TRBJ2-5; 8 bases line up with TRBD2. The V segment lost 0 bases and the J segment 5 bases; nucleotides outside the gene matches: 6. This CDR3 comprises 15 residues. The germline V gene encodes CDR1 SGHNT and CDR2 YYREEE (reference sequence). DNA of the CDR3: TGTGCCAGCAGCTTGGGAAGGGGACTAGGGGAGACCCAGTACTTC. Translating gives CASSLGRGLGETQYF.

J is TRBJ2-6 and V is TRBV11-2; no definite D call. V was trimmed by 6 bases and J by 1 base, leaving 4 bases between them. Looked up from germline, CDR1 is SGHAT and CDR2 is FQNNGV. The CDR3 loop spans 13 amino acids. The CDR3 is CASRASGANVLTF. CDR3 DNA sequence: TGTGCCAGCAGGGCTTCTGGGGCCAACGTCCTGACTTTC.

The chain joins TRBV6-5 to TRBJ2-7; TRBD2 matches 10 bases. The germline gives CDR1 MNHEY, CDR2 SVGAGI. The length of the CDR3 is 14 residues. The J segment lost 4 bases and the V segment lost 8 bases, leaving 8 bases of the junction unmatched. The CDR3 region has the DNA TGTGCCAGCGGGAAGAGCGGGAGGGCGTACGAGCAGTACTTC. Its translation: CASGKSGRAYEQYF.

The gene calls are TRBV11-2 and TRBJ1-2; TRBD1 matches 8 bases. Germline assignment: CDR1 SGHAT and CDR2 FQNNGV. After removal of 4 bases from V and 2 bases from J, the junction contained 3 bases not matched to a gene. The CDR3 runs 14 residues. The CDR3 loop reads CASSSRQGNYGYTF. CDR3 DNA: TGTGCCAGCAGCTCCCGACAGGGGAACTATGGCTACACCTTC.

The chain recombines TRBV29-1 with TRBJ2-5; D assignment may be TRBD1 or TRBD2 (6 bases each). The germline gives CDR1 SQVTM, CDR2 ANQGSEA. V gave up 4 bases and J gave up 5 bases, with 14 bases separating them. The CDR3 length is 13 residues. CDR3: CSVVSGAGETQYF. The CDR3 region has the DNA TGCAGCGTTGTGTCAGGGGCGGGGGAGACCCAGTACTTC.

V and J are TRBV30 and TRBJ1-2, with D maybe TRBD1 (6 bases). The CDR3 is 14 residues long. In germline, CDR1 is GTSNPN, CDR2 SVGIG (reference sequence). Trimming took 3 bases from V and 4 from J, leaving 15 bases between them. The CDR3 spells CAWRFGGATYGYTF. The CDR3 DNA follows: TGTGCCTGGAGATTCGGGGGGGCGACCTATGGCTACACCTTC.

The chain employs TRBV6-1 and TRBJ2-7; D is ambiguous. CDR1 is MNHNS, CDR2 SASEGT, per germline. This CDR3 has 13 amino acids. The V gene lost 5 bases and the J gene lost 3 bases, with 11 bases spanning the gap. CDR3 sequence reads: CASSRHTNYEQYF. CDR3 nucleotide sequence: TGTGCCAGCAGTAGACACACGAACTACGAGCAGTACTTC.

The chain carries TRBV9 and TRBJ2-3, with 9 bases matching TRBD2. The germline V gene encodes CDR1 SGDLS and CDR2 YYNGEE. V trimming: 0 bases; J trimming: 6 bases; junction bases outside the gene matches: 8. The CDR3 extends over 16 amino acids. CDR3 coding DNA: TGTGCCAGCAGCGTAGGCTGGACTAGCGAGGGGGATACGCAGTATTTT. Encoded protein: CASSVGWTSEGDTQYF.

V gene TRBV5-6 combines with J gene TRBJ1-3; D unclear. Trimming cost V 2 bases and J 4 bases, with 4 bases left between them. The CDR3 spans 12 residues. Germline assignment: CDR1 SGHDT and CDR2 YYEEEE. The CDR3 region has the DNA TGTGCCAGCAGCTTCCAGGGAAACACCATATATTTT. It yields the protein CASSFQGNTIYF.

V is TRBV11-3 and J is TRBJ1-1; 12 bases line up with TRBD1. The V gene's germline CDR1 is SGHNT and CDR2 YENEEA. The V gene end was trimmed by 5 bases and the J gene end by 2 bases; junction bases not matched to a gene: 3. The CDR3 is 15 amino acids. CDR3 nucleotide sequence: TGTGCCAGCAGCCTCGGGACAGGGGGCAACACTGAAGCTTTCTTT. This codes for CASSLGTGGNTEAFF.

The genes are TRBV25-1 and TRBJ1-1, with D maybe TRBD1 (6 bases). Germline assignment: CDR1 MGHDK and CDR2 SYGVNS. V dropped 5 bases and J dropped 8 bases, with 15 bases sitting between them. The CDR3 is 13 amino acids. DNA for the CDR3: TGTGCCAGCAGTTGGACAGCGGCCGGAGAAGCTTTCTTT. Encoded protein: CASSWTAAGEAFF.

The rearrangement links TRBV4-1 to TRBJ2-5, with 9 bases matching TRBD1. Germline values: CDR1 MGHRA, CDR2 YSYEKL. The CDR3 contains 17 residues. V was pared by 1 base and J by 5 bases, with 11 bases of the junction left unmatched. CDR3 loop: CASSQGPGQGVRETQYF. CDR3 sequence (DNA): TGCGCCAGCAGCCAAGGCCCGGGACAGGGAGTAAGGGAGACCCAGTACTTC.

The chain uses TRBV19 and TRBJ2-7; a possible D gene is TRBD2 (6 bases). V shed 5 bases and J shed 3 bases, with 20 bases lying between them. Germline loops: CDR1 LNHDA, CDR2 SQIVND (reference sequence). The CDR3 sequence is 16 residues long. This CDR3 reads CASSPGSELPGYEQYF. DNA of the CDR3: TGTGCCAGTAGTCCCGGGAGCGAACTACCAGGCTACGAGCAGTACTTC.

V usage is TRBV5-1 and J usage is TRBJ2-2; TRBD2 matches 7 bases. The CDR3 has 16 residues. J was trimmed by 3 bases and V by 2 bases; bases with no gene match: 7. Germline CDR1 and CDR2: SGHRS and YFSETQ. In DNA, the CDR3 is TGCGCCAGCAGCTTCGTCCCTGCGGGGGACACCGGGGAGCTGTTTTTT. Translating it yields CASSFVPAGDTGELFF.

The chain combines TRBV30 with TRBJ1-1, with a possible D match to TRBD1 (6 bases). V lost 2 bases and J lost 8, with 12 bases in between. The CDR3 runs 12 residues. Germline CDR1 GTSNPN, CDR2 SVGIG (reference sequence). The CDR3 region has the DNA TGTGCCTGGAGTTCACTCGGACAGGAAGCTTTCTTT. Translated: CAWSSLGQEAFF.

The J gene is TRBJ2-3, the V gene TRBV10-3; 12 bases align to TRBD2. V trimming: 7 bases; J trimming: 4 bases; junction bases outside the gene matches: 6. In germline, CDR1 is ENHRY, CDR2 SYGVKD. CDR3 length equals 15 residues. The CDR3 DNA reads TGTGCCATCAAAGGGACTAGCGGGCTTCCAGATACGCAGTATTTT. Its translation is CAIKGTSGLPDTQYF.

The chain recombines TRBV10-3 with TRBJ1-2, with D unresolved. This CDR3 spans 13 amino acids. V lost 2 bases to trimming and J lost 6 bases, with 10 bases between them. Germline V gene data show CDR1 as ENHRY and CDR2 as SYGVKD. The CDR3 DNA follows: TGTGCCATCAGTGAGCCCCAGCTTGATGGCTACACCTTC. Translation gives CAISEPQLDGYTF.

The V gene is TRBV4-1, the J gene TRBJ2-2; D remains ambiguous. This CDR3 comprises 13 residues. Trimming stripped 8 bases from V and 5 bases from J, with 12 bases between. Germline-derived CDR1 and CDR2 are MGHRA and YSYEKL. The CDR3 loop reads CASSRGWTGELFF. The CDR3 nucleotides are TGCGCCAGCTCCCGTGGGTGGACCGGGGAGCTGTTTTTT.

The V call is TRBV5-1, the J call TRBJ2-1; TRBD1 might be the D (6 bases). CDR3 size: 15 residues. Germline V gene data show CDR1 as SGHRS and CDR2 as YFSETQ. V shed 0 bases and J shed 2 bases, with 9 bases lying between them. Written as DNA, the CDR3 is TGCGCCAGCAGCTTGGTACAGGGAACCTACAATGAGCAGTTCTTC. Protein: CASSLVQGTYNEQFF.

This clone was seen only once. V is TRBV10-1 and J is TRBJ2-3, with a possible D match to TRBD2 (6 bases). V was trimmed by 5 bases and J by 2 bases, leaving 8 bases between them. CDR3 size: 13 residues. The germline V gene encodes CDR1 WNHNN and CDR2 SYGVQD (reference sequence). The CDR3 DNA is TGCGCCAGCAGTAGGGACTCCACAGATACGCAGTATTTT. This translates into CASSRDSTDTQYF.

The DNA of the CDR3 is TGTGCCAGTAGTCTACGACAGCTCCGACTAGCGGGAAGCTCCTACAATGAGCAGTTCTTC. It codes for CASSLRQLRLAGSSYNEQFF. The rearrangement uses TRBV19 and TRBJ2-1, with TRBD2 matching 11 bases. CDR3 length equals 20 residues. V gave up 5 bases and J gave up 0 bases; unmatched junction bases: 15. Germline assignment: CDR1 LNHDA and CDR2 SQIVND (reference sequence).